The 20 T cell receptor beta chains below were found in one sample sequenced in a study of Ad26.COV2.S vaccination and SARS-CoV-2 variants. TCRdb's table, derived via immunoSEQ multiplex PCR, lists solely in-frame clones and lacks some. In the table there are approximately 300,000 clones, 86% of which are singletons. Documented treatment: 15 to 20 received Ad26.COV2.S at low or high dose, single or two shots; about 5 received placebo; per-sample allocation not given. Sampling was done on day 63 after the first vaccine or placebo injection. This specimen consisted of peripheral blood, obtained in a trial of Ad26.COV2.S vaccine versus placebo. These receptors originate from a person aged 18-65 years who received the Ad26.COV2.S COVID-19 vaccine or a placebo.

The rearrangement joins TRBV9 to TRBJ1-6, with D maybe TRBD1 (6 bases). The CDR3 contains 18 residues. V lost 4 bases, J lost 1 base, and 18 bases lay in between. Germline V gene data show CDR1 as SGDLS and CDR2 as YYNGEE. The CDR3 DNA reads TGTGCCAGCAGCCCAGATCCTACAGGGTCTTCCTATAATTCACCCCTCCACTTT. As protein: CASSPDPTGSSYNSPLHF.

The V call is TRBV11-2, the J call TRBJ2-1, with 7 bases fitting TRBD2. The CDR3 loop spans 14 amino acids. V shed 4 bases, J shed 4 bases, and the junction held 4 bases outside the gene matches. Germline CDR1 and CDR2: SGHAT and FQNNGV. CDR3 amino acids: CASSSSGPYNEQFF. CDR3 DNA sequence: TGTGCCAGCAGCTCTAGCGGACCTTACAATGAGCAGTTCTTC.

This clone came up once. Compared with germline, one end of the junction differs, possibly owing to a read error. The J gene is TRBJ1-4, the V gene TRBV5-6; 8 bases are shared with TRBD1. In germline, CDR1 is SGHDT, CDR2 YYEEEE. This CDR3 is built from 13 residues. The CDR3 region is CASSLGQGMTLVF. CDR3 DNA: TGTGCCAGCAGCCTCGGACAGGGCATGACGCTCGTTTTT.

This clone came up once. The chain recombines TRBV3-1 (or the pseudogene TRBV3-2) with TRBJ1-3; possibly TRBD1 for D (5 bases). The CDR3 runs 14 residues. V shed 7 bases and J shed 1 base, with 11 bases lying between them. Germline V gives CDR1 LGHDT, CDR2 YNNKEL (reference sequence). The CDR3 region has the DNA TGTGCCAGCAACCTAAGACAGTCTGGAAACACCATATATTTT. The encoded protein is CASNLRQSGNTIYF.

The chain couples TRBV5-4 to TRBJ2-5, with D tentatively TRBD2 (6 bases). The germline V and J ends were trimmed by 4 bases and 5 bases, with 21 bases remaining between them. Germline CDR1 is SGHNT and CDR2 is YYREEE (reference sequence). There are 16 residues in the CDR3. Here the CDR3 reads CASSPQTRVAGETQYF. CDR3 nucleotides: TGTGCCAGCAGCCCGCAAACAAGGGTTGCGGGGGAGACCCAGTACTTC.

The rearrangement joins TRBV27 to TRBJ1-1; a weak D match, TRBD1 (5 bases). The length of the CDR3 is 13 residues. V shed 3 bases and J shed 3 bases, with 8 bases lying between them. Germline CDR1 reads MNHEY; CDR2 reads SMNVEV (reference sequence). CDR3 DNA: TGTGCCAGCAGTTTCGGGGGGTACACTGAAGCTTTCTTT. It encodes CASSFGGYTEAFF.

V and J are TRBV6-2 or TRBV6-3 and TRBJ1-3; D perhaps matches TRBD1 (5 bases). V dropped 2 bases and J dropped 4 bases, with 9 bases sitting between them. The CDR3 length is 14 residues. CDR1 MNHEY and CDR2 SVGEGT come from the germline V gene. The CDR3: CASSYEGRGNTIYF. The CDR3 coding sequence is TGTGCCAGCAGTTACGAGGGGAGAGGAAACACCATATATTTT.

This chain connects TRBV11-2 to TRBJ1-6; D is unclear. The V gene's germline CDR1 is SGHAT and CDR2 FQNNGV. The V end lost 3 bases, the J end lost 8 bases, and 11 bases lay between the germline ends. This CDR3 is 14 amino acids long. CDR3 sequence reads: CASSFSAVDSPLHF. CDR3 DNA sequence: TGTGCCAGCAGCTTCTCGGCAGTGGATTCACCCCTCCACTTT.

The rearrangement uses TRBV21-1 and TRBJ1-6; the table's D call, TRBD1, has no DNA check behind it. TRBV21-1 is given as a pseudogene. The CDR3 spans 14 residues. This CDR3 is CASSKGVGDSPLHF. The CDR3 nucleotides are TGTGCCAGCAGCAAAGGGGTAGGGGATTCACCCCTCCACTTT.

V usage is TRBV5-8 and J usage is TRBJ2-7, with D perhaps being TRBD1 or TRBD2 (6 bases each). The CDR3 totals 15 residues. V dropped 5 bases and J dropped 1 base, with 16 bases sitting between them. CDR1 and CDR2 (germline): SGHTS, YDEGEE. CDR3 amino acids: CASSSGWGASYEQYF. CDR3 nucleotides: TGTGCCAGCAGTTCGGGGTGGGGGGCGTCCTACGAGCAGTACTTC.

The gene calls are TRBV7-2 and TRBJ1-2; D call uncertain. The germline gives CDR1 SGHTA, CDR2 FQGNSA. Trimming removed 1 base at V and 3 bases at J, with 6 bases between. This CDR3 has 13 amino acids. The CDR3 spells CASSLGGYYGYTF. The CDR3 DNA is TGTGCCAGCAGCTTAGGTGGTTACTATGGCTACACCTTC. Full variable domain (remainder filled in from reference TRBV7-2 and TRBJ1-2): GAGVSQSPSNKVTEKGKDVELRCDPISGHTALYWYRQSLGQGLEFLIYFQGNSAPDKSGLPSDRFSAERTGGSVSTLTIQRTQQEDSAVYLCASSLGGYYGYTFGSGTRLTVV.

To note about this clone: Other DNA sequences in the sample encode the same CDR3. The V gene is TRBV30, the J gene TRBJ1-2; D gene ambiguous. The CDR3 length is 13 residues. Germline values: CDR1 GTSNPN, CDR2 SVGIG (reference sequence). V was shortened by 0 bases and J by 3 bases, with 8 bases between the two germline ends. CDR3 bases: TGTGCCTGGAGTGTACAAGGAGACTATGGCTACACCTTC. This codes for CAWSVQGDYGYTF.

This chain connects TRBV30 to TRBJ1-1; TRBD1 is a possible D gene (6 bases). V was trimmed by 0 bases and J by 6 bases, leaving 11 bases between them. The CDR3 loop spans 13 amino acids. Germline-derived CDR1 and CDR2 are GTSNPN and SVGIG (reference sequence). The DNA for the CDR3 is TGTGCCTGGAGTGTCCTACAGGGCTCTGAAGCTTTCTTT. Protein: CAWSVLQGSEAFF. The whole variable domain, filled in from reference TRBV30 and TRBJ1-1, reads SQTIHQWPATLVQPVGSPLSLECTVEGTSNPNLYWYRQAAGRGLQLLFYSVGIGQISSEVPQNLSASRPQDRQFILSSKKLLLSDSGFYLCAWSVLQGSEAFFGQGTRLTVV.

The rearrangement uses TRBV6-5 and TRBJ2-3, with 10 nucleotides matching TRBD2. Germline V gene data show CDR1 as MNHEY and CDR2 as SVGAGI. The V gene end was trimmed by 6 bases and the J gene end by 5 bases; junction bases not matched to a gene: 8. The CDR3 totals 15 residues. CDR3 in amino acids: CASSHTSGEGDTQYF. The CDR3 DNA sequence: TGTGCCAGCAGCCATACTAGCGGGGAGGGAGATACGCAGTATTTT.

This rearrangement joins TRBV4-3 to TRBJ2-3; 11 bases map to TRBD2. The trim removed 0 bases at V and 5 bases at J, leaving 7 bases unmatched. CDR3 length: 17 amino acids. The germline CDR1 and CDR2 sequences are LGHNA and YSLEER. This CDR3 reads CASSQDHLAGGGDTQYF. The CDR3 region has the DNA TGCGCCAGCAGCCAAGATCACCTAGCGGGGGGAGGAGATACGCAGTATTTT.

A single count supports this clone. The V and J genes are TRBV10-2 and TRBJ1-1, with a possible D match to TRBD1 (5 bases). Deletions cut 3 bases from V and 3 bases from J, with 8 bases between. The V gene's germline CDR1 is WSHSY and CDR2 SAAADI. The CDR3 runs to 13 residues. Here the CDR3 DNA reads TGCGCCAGCAGTGACGACAGCTACACTGAAGCTTTCTTT. This sequence encodes CASSDDSYTEAFF.

This clone appeared once. V usage is TRBV18 and J usage is TRBJ1-1; maybe TRBD1 (5 bases). CDR1 KGHSH and CDR2 LQKENI come from the germline V gene. V was pared by 1 base and J by 4 bases, with 10 bases between. The CDR3 is 14 residues long. The CDR3 DNA sequence: TGTGCCAGCTCACCACAGGGGAGGGTCACTGAAGCTTTCTTT. Translation gives CASSPQGRVTEAFF.

The chain uses TRBV5-6 and TRBJ1-2; D remains ambiguous. V was shortened by 7 bases and J by 5 bases, with 21 bases between the two germline ends. CDR1 and CDR2 from the germline V gene are SGHDT and YYEEEE. The CDR3 has 15 amino acids. The CDR3 sequence: CASAWERANYYGYTF. The CDR3 DNA is TGTGCCAGCGCATGGGAGAGAGCTAACTATTATGGCTACACCTTC. Variable domain in full (rest from reference TRBV5-6 and TRBJ1-2): DAGVTQSPTHLIKTRGQQVTLRCSPKSGHDTVSWYQQALGQGPQFIFQYYEEEERQRGNFPDRFSGHQFPNYSSELNVNALLLGDSALYLCASAWERANYYGYTFGSGTRLTVV.

The chain employs TRBV7-2 and TRBJ2-1; 8 bases are a match to TRBD2. Per germline, CDR1 SGHTA and CDR2 FQGNSA. The CDR3 is 16 amino acids. The J segment lost 7 bases and the V segment lost 0 bases, leaving 8 bases of the junction unmatched. CDR3 nucleotide sequence: TGTGCCAGCAGCTTAGCCAGGGTAGCGGGGCTTAATGAGCAGTTCTTC. This sequence encodes CASSLARVAGLNEQFF.

The chain employs TRBV7-9 and TRBJ2-1; no reliable D call. This CDR3 has 11 amino acids. Trimming removed 1 base from V and 6 bases from J, with 1 base in between. Per germline, CDR1 SEHNR and CDR2 FQNEAQ (reference sequence). CDR3 bases: TGTGCCAGCAGCTTAGTCAATGAGCAGTTCTTC. It yields the protein CASSLVNEQFF.